Sequencing of this T cell receptor (beta chain) was carried out in a study of T-cell reconstitution after alpha-beta-depleted transplantation in children. This sample's TCRbeta library carried unique molecular identifier barcodes. In TCRdb, the PCR reads were re-called with MiXCR into one record per CDR3 protein. The table lists over 550,000 distinct CDR3 sequences, about 10% of them singletons. Trimming removed 2 bases from V and 14 bases from J; junction bases left unmatched: 11. The CDR3 has 15 residues. Per germline, CDR1 SGHRS and CDR2 YFSETQ. Source: PBMCs from the stem cell graft donor, taken from the stem cell graft. This receptor was taken from a human donor who donated a stem cell graft to a child with acute myeloid leukemia. The chain employs TRBV5-1 and TRBJ2-1; 12 nucleotides line up with TRBD2. In nucleotides, the CDR3 is TGCGCCAGCAGCTTAGGACTAGCGGGACTAGAGATGGAGTTCTTC. Translated, it gives CASSLGLAGLEMEFF.